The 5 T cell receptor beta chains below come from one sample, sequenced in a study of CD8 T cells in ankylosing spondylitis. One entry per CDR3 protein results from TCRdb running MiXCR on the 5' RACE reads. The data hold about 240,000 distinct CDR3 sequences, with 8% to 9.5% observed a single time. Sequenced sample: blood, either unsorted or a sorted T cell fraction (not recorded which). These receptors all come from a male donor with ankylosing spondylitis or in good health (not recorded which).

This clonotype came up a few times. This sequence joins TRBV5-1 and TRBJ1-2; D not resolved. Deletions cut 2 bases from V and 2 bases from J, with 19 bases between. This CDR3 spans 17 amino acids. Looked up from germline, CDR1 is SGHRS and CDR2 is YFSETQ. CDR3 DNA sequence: TGCGCCAGCAGCTTATTGGTTGTCGGGTTGGGCAACTATGGCTACACCTTC. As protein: CASSLLVVGLGNYGYTF.

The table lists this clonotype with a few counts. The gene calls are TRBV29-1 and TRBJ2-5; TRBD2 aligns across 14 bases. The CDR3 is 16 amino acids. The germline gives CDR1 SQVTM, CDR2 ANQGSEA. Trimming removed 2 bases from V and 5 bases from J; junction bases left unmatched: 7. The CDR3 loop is CSVEPTSGRALETQYF. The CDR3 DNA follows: TGCAGCGTTGAACCGACTAGCGGGAGGGCCTTGGAGACCCAGTACTTC. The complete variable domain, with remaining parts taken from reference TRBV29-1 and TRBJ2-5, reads SAVISQKPSRDICQRGTSLTIQCQVDSQVTMMFWYRQQPGQSLTLIATANQGSEATYESGFVIDKFPISRPNLTFSTLTVSNMSPEDSSIYLCSVEPTSGRALETQYFGPGTRLLVL.

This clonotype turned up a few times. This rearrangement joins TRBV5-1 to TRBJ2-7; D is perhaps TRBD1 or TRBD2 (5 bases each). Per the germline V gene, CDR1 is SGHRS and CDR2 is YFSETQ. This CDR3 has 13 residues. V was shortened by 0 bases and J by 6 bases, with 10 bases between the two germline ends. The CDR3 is CASSLEGTVEQYF. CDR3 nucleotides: TGCGCCAGCAGCTTGGAGGGGACGGTCGAGCAGTACTTC.

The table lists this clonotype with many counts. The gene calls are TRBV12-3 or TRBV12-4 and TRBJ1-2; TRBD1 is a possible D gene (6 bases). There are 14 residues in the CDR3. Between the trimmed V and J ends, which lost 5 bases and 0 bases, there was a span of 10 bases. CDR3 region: CASSVDSPNYGYTF. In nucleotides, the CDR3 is TGTGCCAGCAGTGTGGACAGTCCTAACTATGGCTACACCTTC.

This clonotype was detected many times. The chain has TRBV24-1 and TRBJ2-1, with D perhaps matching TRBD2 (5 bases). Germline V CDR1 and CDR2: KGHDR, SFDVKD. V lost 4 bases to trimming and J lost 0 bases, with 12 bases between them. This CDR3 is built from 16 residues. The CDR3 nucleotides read TGTGCCACCAGTGACCTGGACTCGAGCTCCTACAATGAGCAGTTCTTC. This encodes CATSDLDSSSYNEQFF.